The entry that follows covers one TCR beta chain sequence. These data come from a study of blood T cell repertoires in COVID-19. Overall study context: The origin of the acute and convalescent COVID-19 samples was the United States, Italy and Spain. PBMCs, B-cell-depleted T cells, or T cells provided the cDNA or gDNA that made up the material.

Assay used: immunoSEQ multiplex PCR; TCRdb lists only in-frame clones, some missing. The sample includes about 20,000 clones, about four fifths of them seen just once. Trimming shortened V by 3 bases and J by 4 bases, and 18 bases separated the two germline ends. Per germline, CDR1 MGHDK and CDR2 SYGVNS. There are 16 residues in the CDR3. The chain employs TRBV25-1 and TRBJ2-5; weak D call: TRBD2 (6 bases). This receptor was taken from a man aged 80 or over with acute or convalescent COVID-19. Sequences were obtained from peripheral blood. The CDR3 loop is CASSDLVTGDRETQYF. The CDR3 nucleotides read TGTGCCAGCAGTGATTTAGTTACGGGGGATCGAGAGACCCAGTACTTC.